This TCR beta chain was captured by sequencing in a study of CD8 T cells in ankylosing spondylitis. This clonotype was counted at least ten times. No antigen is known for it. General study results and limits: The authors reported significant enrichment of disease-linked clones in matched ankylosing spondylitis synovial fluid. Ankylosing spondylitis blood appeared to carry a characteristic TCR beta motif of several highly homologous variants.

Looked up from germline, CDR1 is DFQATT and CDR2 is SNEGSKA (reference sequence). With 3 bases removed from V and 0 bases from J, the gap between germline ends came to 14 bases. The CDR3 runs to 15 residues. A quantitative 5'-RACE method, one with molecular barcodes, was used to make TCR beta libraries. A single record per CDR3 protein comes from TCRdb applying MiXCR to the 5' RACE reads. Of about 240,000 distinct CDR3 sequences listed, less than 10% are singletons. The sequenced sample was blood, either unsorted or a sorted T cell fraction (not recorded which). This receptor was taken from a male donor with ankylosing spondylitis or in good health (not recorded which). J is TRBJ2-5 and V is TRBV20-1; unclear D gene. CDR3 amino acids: CSASVGFLYQETQYF. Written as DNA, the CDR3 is TGCAGTGCTAGCGTAGGGTTTCTGTACCAAGAGACCCAGTACTTC.